This T cell receptor beta chain is drawn from a study of blood T cell repertoires in COVID-19. The overall study: The United States, Italy and Spain supplied acute and convalescent COVID-19 samples. PBMCs, B-cell-depleted T cells, or T cells were the source of the cDNA or gDNA that made up the material.

Methods used by the authors: Amplifying reference gene primers gave estimates of nucleated cell counts. Profiling relied on immunoSEQ multiplex PCR, and the TCRdb table lists in-frame clones only, not all of them. The V and J calls and clone size come from that table; D and trimming were worked out from the DNA. Of 65,000 to 75,000 clones in the sample, roughly 81% are singletons; the top ten hold around a sixth. CDR1 SGHDN and CDR2 FVKESK come from the germline V gene. CDR3 length equals 15 residues. V gave up 4 bases and J gave up 0 bases, with 12 bases separating them. J is TRBJ1-1 and V is TRBV14; D is unclear. The TCR originated in a man older than 75 with acute or convalescent COVID-19. The sequenced sample was peripheral blood. CDR3 nucleotides: TGTGCCAGCAGCCGACGGGAGACAATGAACACTGAAGCTTTCTTT. Protein sequence: CASSRRETMNTEAFF.